These 28 T cell receptor beta chains share one sample of origin, sequenced in a study of cytomegalovirus exposure and HLA in healthy donors. The PCR contained 60 Vbeta and 13 Jbeta primers. Libraries were prepared by immunoSEQ multiplex PCR; TCRdb keeps only in-frame clonotypes and omits some of them. The sample's table shows 90,000 to 100,000 clones. Sequenced material: PBMCs. The source is a woman in her 30s in good health and CMV-seronegative.

V is TRBV9 and J is TRBJ2-2; D not certain. Deletions cut 0 bases from V and 0 bases from J, with 9 bases between. The length of the CDR3 is 16 residues. The V gene's germline CDR1 is SGDLS and CDR2 YYNGEE. The CDR3 DNA reads TGTGCCAGCAGCGTAGCTTTGGCGGCGAACACCGGGGAGCTGTTTTTT. It codes for CASSVALAANTGELFF.

The chain carries TRBV6-6 and TRBJ1-2, with a tentative D call TRBD1 (5 bases). The CDR3 length is 16 residues. Germline values: CDR1 MNHNY, CDR2 SVGAGI (reference sequence). V gave up 0 bases and J gave up 4 bases, with 15 bases separating them. The CDR3 reads CASSYSMAGQSYGYTF. The CDR3 nucleotides read TGTGCCAGCAGTTACTCGATGGCGGGGCAGAGCTATGGCTACACCTTC.

The chain uses TRBV5-1 and TRBJ2-7; TRBD1 is a possible D gene (6 bases). The CDR3 sequence is 13 residues long. The germline CDR1 and CDR2 sequences are SGHRS and YFSETQ. The V and J ends lost 4 bases and 3 bases respectively, with 11 bases between them. The CDR3 here is CASSRDTSYEQYF. CDR3 nucleotides: TGCGCCAGCAGCCGGGACACAAGCTACGAGCAGTACTTC.

The V call is TRBV10-3, the J call TRBJ1-1; 7 bases agree with TRBD1. With V trimmed by 6 bases and J by 1 base, 5 bases remained unmatched. The CDR3 spans 14 residues. CDR1 and CDR2 (germline): ENHRY, SYGVKD. The DNA for the CDR3 is TGTGCCATCAGGGAGACAGGGAAGAACACTGAAGCTTTCTTT. It yields the protein CAIRETGKNTEAFF.

The chain carries TRBV20-1 and TRBJ1-2; D perhaps matches TRBD1 (5 bases). CDR1 and CDR2 (germline): DFQATT, SNEGSKA (reference sequence). The CDR3 extends over 11 amino acids. Trimming shortened V by 5 bases and J by 3 bases, and 7 bases separated the two germline ends. CDR3 amino acids: CSAQGDYGYTF. The DNA of the CDR3 is TGCAGTGCTCAGGGTGACTATGGCTACACCTTC.

The genes are TRBV5-4 and TRBJ2-5; TRBD1 aligns across 10 bases. TRBJ2-7 explains the end of the DNA better; the J call may be wrong. The CDR3 covers 15 residues. The germline V gene has CDR1 SGHNT and CDR2 YYREEE (reference sequence). The CDR3 DNA reads as TGTGCCAGCAGCTTGGGGGGACAGGGGAGATACGAGCAGTACTTC. Its protein is CASSLGGQGRYEQYF.

The rearrangement joins TRBV10-2 to TRBJ2-1; 10 bases fit TRBD2. Per germline, CDR1 WSHSY and CDR2 SAAADI. The length of the CDR3 is 14 residues. The junction had 8 bases not matched to a gene; V was cut back by 7 bases and J by 8 bases. The CDR3 sequence is CASIEAGGRYEQFF. The CDR3 DNA sequence: TGCGCCAGCATAGAAGCGGGAGGGCGGTATGAGCAGTTCTTC.

The chain employs TRBV27 and TRBJ2-6; D might be TRBD1 (6 bases). Trimming shortened V by 5 bases and J by 0 bases, and 11 bases separated the two germline ends. Per germline, CDR1 MNHEY and CDR2 SMNVEV (reference sequence). The CDR3 loop spans 16 amino acids. The CDR3 region has the DNA TGTGCCAGCAGTGGGGCCAGGGGCTCTGGGGCCAACGTCCTGACTTTC. Encoded protein: CASSGARGSGANVLTF.

The V and J genes are TRBV11-2 and TRBJ2-3; D gene ambiguous. V lost 0 bases and J 0 bases, leaving 4 bases between the germline ends. Germline assignment: CDR1 SGHAT and CDR2 FQNNGV. CDR3 length: 14 amino acids. The CDR3 reads CASSLDRSTDTQYF. The CDR3, as DNA: TGTGCCAGCAGCTTAGACAGGAGCACAGATACGCAGTATTTT.

The V gene is TRBV6-1, the J gene TRBJ1-2; tentative D call: TRBD1 (5 bases). V lost 7 bases and J lost 1, with 10 bases in between. Germline CDR1 is MNHNS and CDR2 is SASEGT. There are 13 residues in the CDR3. The CDR3 nucleotides read TGTGCCAGCAATCAGGGTATTAACTATGGCTACACCTTC. It specifies CASNQGINYGYTF.

The V call is TRBV28, the J call TRBJ2-7; 7 bases line up with TRBD1. The CDR3 consists of 14 residues. Germline V gives CDR1 MDHEN, CDR2 SYDVKM. V shed 2 bases, J shed 4 bases, and the junction held 5 bases outside the gene matches. This CDR3 is CASSLRQGRYEQYF. The CDR3 nucleotides read TGTGCCAGCAGTTTACGACAGGGAAGGTACGAGCAGTACTTC.

This chain uses TRBV7-9 with TRBJ1-3; D might be TRBD1 (6 bases). CDR1 SEHNR and CDR2 FQNEAQ come from the germline V gene (reference sequence). The CDR3 length is 14 residues. V was shortened by 4 bases and J by 4 bases, with 11 bases between the two germline ends. The CDR3 loop is CASSSNREGNTIYF. The DNA of the CDR3 is TGTGCCAGCAGCTCCAACAGGGAGGGAAACACCATATATTTT. The full variable domain, rest sourced from reference TRBV7-9 and TRBJ1-3, is DTGVSQNPRHKITKRGQNVTFRCDPISEHNRLYWYRQTLGQGPEFLTYFQNEAQLEKSRLLSDRFSAERPKGSFSTLEIQRTEQGDSAMYLCASSSNREGNTIYFGEGSWLTVV.

The J gene is TRBJ1-1, the V gene TRBV29-1; TRBD1 is a possible D gene (6 bases). Looked up from germline, CDR1 is SQVTM and CDR2 is ANQGSEA. The CDR3 has 13 residues. Trimming removed 3 bases at V and 1 base at J, with 9 bases between. The CDR3 sequence is CSVETQGNTEAFF. The CDR3, as DNA: TGCAGCGTTGAGACACAGGGGAACACTGAAGCTTTCTTT. The complete variable domain, with remaining parts taken from reference TRBV29-1 and TRBJ1-1, reads SAVISQKPSRDICQRGTSLTIQCQVDSQVTMMFWYRQQPGQSLTLIATANQGSEATYESGFVIDKFPISRPNLTFSTLTVSNMSPEDSSIYLCSVETQGNTEAFFGQGTRLTVV.

This chain links TRBV29-1 with TRBJ1-2; D remains unclear. Trimming pared 7 bases from V and 6 bases from J, leaving 9 bases between. Germline V lookup: CDR1 SQVTM, CDR2 ANQGSEA. This CDR3 region has 10 residues. CDR3 region: CSAYRDGYTF. CDR3 in DNA: TGCAGCGCTTACAGAGATGGCTACACCTTC.

This rearrangement joins TRBV10-1 to TRBJ2-1; TRBD2 matches at 13 bases. Germline CDR1 is WNHNN and CDR2 is SYGVQD (reference sequence). Germline trimming cut 0 bases from V and 5 bases from J; bases unmatched to any gene: 7. The CDR3 loop spans 18 amino acids. The CDR3 bases are TGCGCCAGCAGTGAGTCGGGGACTAGCGGGGTATGGAACAATGAGCAGTTCTTC. Its protein is CASSESGTSGVWNNEQFF.

This chain joins TRBV9 and TRBJ2-3, with 12 bases fitting TRBD2. The CDR3 totals 17 residues. Germline CDR1 is SGDLS and CDR2 is YYNGEE. The V segment lost 0 bases and the J segment 3 bases; nucleotides outside the gene matches: 5. Here the CDR3 DNA reads TGTGCCAGCAGCGTAGGGAGGACTAGCGGGACTACAGATACGCAGTATTTT. Its translation: CASSVGRTSGTTDTQYF.

V usage is TRBV5-1 and J usage is TRBJ1-2; 10 positions match TRBD1. V lost 3 bases and J lost 4; bases outside the gene matches: 3. Germline values: CDR1 SGHRS, CDR2 YFSETQ. The length of the CDR3 is 14 residues. In DNA form, the CDR3 reads TGCGCCAGCAGCTCCGACAGGGGGCCCTATGGCTACACCTTC. This encodes CASSSDRGPYGYTF.

The chain carries TRBV5-4 and TRBJ2-7; 8 nucleotides align to TRBD2. The CDR3 spans 15 residues. Trimming removed 4 bases from V and 0 bases from J; junction bases left unmatched: 6. Germline V gene lookup returns CDR1 SGHNT and CDR2 YYREEE (reference sequence). CDR3 region: CASSPGGLASYEQYF. Here the CDR3 DNA reads TGTGCCAGCAGCCCGGGAGGACTAGCCTCCTACGAGCAGTACTTC.

This chain links TRBV6-5 with TRBJ2-2; a possible D gene is TRBD1 (5 bases). The CDR3 runs to 13 residues. V lost 2 bases and J 4 bases, leaving 5 bases between the germline ends. CDR1 and CDR2 (germline): MNHEY, SVGAGI. This CDR3 reads CASSYRGTGELFF. DNA of the CDR3: TGTGCCAGCAGTTACAGGGGCACCGGGGAGCTGTTTTTT.

The CDR3 DNA reads as TGTGCCAGCACCCCGCCAAGACCCCTAGCCTACGAGCAGTACTTC. It is translated as CASTPPRPLAYEQYF. V is TRBV7-2 and J is TRBJ2-7; D not resolved. The germline gives CDR1 SGHTA, CDR2 FQGNSA. The CDR3 totals 15 residues. Trimming pared 7 bases from V and 2 bases from J, leaving 18 bases between.

This chain links TRBV12-5 with TRBJ1-1; D not resolved. V gave up 0 bases and J gave up 0 bases, with 8 bases separating them. Germline V CDR1 and CDR2: LGHNT, FRNRAP. The CDR3 has 15 residues. The CDR3 sequence is CASGLVTELNTEAFF. The CDR3 bases are TGTGCTAGTGGTTTGGTAACAGAGCTGAACACTGAAGCTTTCTTT.

The chain has TRBV13 and TRBJ2-3; 14 nucleotides agree with TRBD2. Germline CDR1 PRHDT, CDR2 FYEKMQ (reference sequence). The CDR3 contains 15 residues. Germline trimming cut 4 bases from V and 5 bases from J; bases unmatched to any gene: 2. The chain's CDR3 is CASSSGLAGVDTQYF. The CDR3 DNA is TGTGCCAGCAGCTCGGGACTAGCGGGGGTAGATACGCAGTATTTT.

The V and J genes are TRBV6-6 and TRBJ1-2; the D is unclear. The CDR3 is 15 residues long. CDR1 is MNHNY, CDR2 SVGAGI, per germline (reference sequence). Trimming removed 2 bases from V and 4 bases from J, with 14 bases in between. The CDR3 nucleotides read TGTGCCAGCAGTTACCTGGCCCCGAACCTCTATGGCTACACCTTC. It codes for CASSYLAPNLYGYTF.

The chain has TRBV13 and TRBJ1-2; D unclear. Germline lookup yields CDR1 PRHDT and CDR2 FYEKMQ (reference sequence). The CDR3 loop spans 13 amino acids. V was cut by 5 bases and J by 0 bases, with 7 bases left in between. The CDR3 bases are TGTGCCAGCAGCCCCCAGACTAACTATGGCTACACCTTC. Translated, it gives CASSPQTNYGYTF.

This chain links TRBV7-8 with TRBJ2-3, with 7 bases fitting TRBD1. Germline-derived CDR1 and CDR2 are SGHVS and FQNEAQ. Trimming cost V 4 bases and J 4 bases; bases outside gene matches: 8. CDR3 length: 15 residues. CDR3 in amino acids: CASSSRQGTSDTQYF. The CDR3 coding sequence is TGTGCCAGCAGCTCACGACAGGGTACATCAGATACGCAGTATTTT.

V is TRBV4-1 and J is TRBJ1-2, with D unclear. Germline CDR1 reads MGHRA; CDR2 reads YSYEKL. CDR3 size: 14 residues. The germline V and J ends were trimmed by 4 bases and 5 bases, with 14 bases remaining between them. CDR3 sequence (DNA): TGCGCCAGCAGCCCCCTAGAGGGATGGTATGGCTACACCTTC. As protein: CASSPLEGWYGYTF.

The V call is TRBV5-1, the J call TRBJ2-1; 9 nucleotides match TRBD2. V gave up 0 bases and J gave up 7 bases; unmatched junction bases: 5. There are 15 residues in the CDR3. Looked up from germline, CDR1 is SGHRS and CDR2 is YFSETQ. Written as DNA, the CDR3 is TGCGCCAGCAGCTTGGGTAGCGGGAGTGAGAATGAGCAGTTCTTC. This encodes CASSLGSGSENEQFF.

Comment on this clone: Other DNA sequences of this sample code for an identical CDR3. The chain couples TRBV27 to TRBJ1-5; D gene unclear. The CDR3 length is 12 residues. The germline V gene encodes CDR1 MNHEY and CDR2 SMNVEV (reference sequence). V shed 5 bases and J shed 4 bases, with 6 bases lying between them. The CDR3 nucleotides are TGTGCCAGCAGTACACAAAATCAGCCCCAGCATTTT. It encodes CASSTQNQPQHF.